The 13 T cell receptor beta chains presented below share a single source sample, sequenced in a study of cytomegalovirus exposure and HLA in healthy donors. A multiplex PCR was run with 60 Vbeta primers and 13 Jbeta primers. The table came from immunoSEQ multiplex PCR; TCRdb's copy has only in-frame clones and leaves some out. Of about 130,000 clones listed, 70% to 80% were seen once; the top ten hold roughly 2%. The sample consisted of PBMCs. Receptor source: a woman aged 60-70 years in good health and CMV-seropositive.

CDR3 loop: CASSQEPSGRSEFF. CDR3 bases: TGCGCCAGCAGCCAAGAACCTAGCGGGAGATCTGAGTTCTTC. The genes are TRBV4-1 and TRBJ2-1, with 10 bases aligning to TRBD2. Germline trimming cut 0 bases from V and 14 bases from J; bases unmatched to any gene: 7. The length of the CDR3 is 14 residues. Germline lookup yields CDR1 MGHRA and CDR2 YSYEKL.

The CDR3 loop is CASSPTTSGGYEQYF. In DNA form, the CDR3 reads TGCGCCAGCAGCCCGACGACTAGCGGAGGTTACGAGCAGTACTTC. The chain is built from TRBV5-1 and TRBJ2-7; 9 nucleotides match TRBD2. The V and J ends lost 4 bases and 4 bases, in that order; junction bases with no gene match: 9. Germline loops: CDR1 SGHRS, CDR2 YFSETQ. This CDR3 has 15 amino acids.

The chain combines TRBV5-1 with TRBJ2-5; D gene unclear. Germline CDR1 and CDR2: SGHRS and YFSETQ. The CDR3 contains 15 residues. V lost 1 base, J lost 2 bases, and 12 bases lay in between. CDR3 protein: CASSLTPNPQETQYF. The DNA of the CDR3 is TGCGCCAGCAGCTTGACTCCAAATCCGCAAGAGACCCAGTACTTC. The full variable domain, rest sourced from reference TRBV5-1 and TRBJ2-5, is KAGVTQTPRYLIKTRGQQVTLSCSPISGHRSVSWYQQTPGQGLQFLFEYFSETQRNKGNFPGRFSGRQFSNSRSEMNVSTLELGDSALYLCASSLTPNPQETQYFGPGTRLLVL.

The rearrangement uses TRBV10-3 and TRBJ2-1; D unclear. Trimming took 1 base from V and 0 from J, leaving 10 bases between them. The CDR3 extends over 16 amino acids. Germline-derived CDR1 and CDR2 are ENHRY and SYGVKD. The CDR3 bases are TGTGCCATCAGTGAGTTTGCAACGAGCTCCTACAATGAGCAGTTCTTC. Residues: CAISEFATSSYNEQFF.

In its sample, this clone was seen a few times. V and J are TRBV30 and TRBJ1-1; D may be TRBD1 (6 bases). Germline V gives CDR1 GTSNPN, CDR2 SVGIG (reference sequence). Trimming took 5 bases from V and 4 from J, leaving 20 bases between them. The CDR3 runs 15 residues. CDR3 DNA sequence: TGTGCCTGGGGGGTCTTCACAGGGATGGGCACTGAAGCTTTCTTT. Protein product: CAWGVFTGMGTEAFF.

The chain recombines TRBV10-3 with TRBJ2-7; tentatively, D is TRBD2 (6 bases). V lost 2 bases, J lost 4 bases, and 12 bases lay in between. Germline CDR1 and CDR2: ENHRY and SYGVKD. The CDR3 is 14 amino acids. This CDR3 reads CAISEPLADYEQYF. CDR3 in DNA: TGTGCCATCAGTGAGCCATTAGCGGATTACGAGCAGTACTTC.

This clone showed up just a few times. This chain uses TRBV29-1 with TRBJ1-1; tentatively, D is TRBD1 (5 bases). This CDR3 spans 13 amino acids. Germline V CDR1 and CDR2: SQVTM, ANQGSEA. Trimming took 3 bases from V and 1 from J, leaving 9 bases between them. In DNA, the CDR3 is TGCAGCGTTGAGCGCGGGGCGAACACTGAAGCTTTCTTT. Translated, it gives CSVERGANTEAFF.

The chain links TRBV5-6 to TRBJ1-2; D ambiguous. Germline CDR1 SGHDT, CDR2 YYEEEE. The CDR3 spans 13 residues. The V end was cut by 0 bases, the J end by 2 bases, with 5 bases between. CDR3 coding DNA: TGTGCCAGCAGCTTGGGACAAAACTATGGCTACACCTTC. Its translation is CASSLGQNYGYTF.

The rearrangement joins TRBV28 to TRBJ2-5; TRBD1 agrees at 8 bases. J gave up 4 bases and V 9 bases, and 13 bases lay outside the gene matches. The germline V gene has CDR1 MDHEN and CDR2 SYDVKM. CDR3 length: 15 amino acids. The CDR3 spells CASDHPGGVLETQYF. CDR3 DNA: TGTGCCAGTGATCACCCAGGGGGCGTTCTAGAGACCCAGTACTTC.

The chain is built from TRBV6-5 and TRBJ2-7; TRBD2 might be the D (5 bases). In germline, CDR1 is MNHEY, CDR2 SVGAGI. Trimming removed 5 bases from V and 0 bases from J, with 8 bases in between. The CDR3 sequence is 13 residues long. The CDR3 is CASSSSVSYEQYF. The CDR3, as DNA: TGTGCCAGCAGTAGTAGCGTCTCCTACGAGCAGTACTTC.

The chain has TRBV7-9 and TRBJ2-1; 7 bases map to TRBD2. Unmatched junction bases numbered 5, after V lost 0 bases and J lost 6 bases. The germline V gene has CDR1 SEHNR and CDR2 FQNEAQ (reference sequence). CDR3 size: 15 residues. CDR3 DNA sequence: TGTGCCAGCAGCTTAGCGGGGAGGGCCGGCAATGAGCAGTTCTTC. It specifies CASSLAGRAGNEQFF.

The V and J genes are TRBV4-1 and TRBJ2-1; D perhaps matches TRBD2 (6 bases). The CDR3 is made up of 16 amino acids. V was pared by 0 bases and J by 2 bases, with 11 bases between. The germline V gene encodes CDR1 MGHRA and CDR2 YSYEKL. DNA of the CDR3: TGCGCCAGCAGCCAAGATGTGGCGGGACCCTACAATGAGCAGTTCTTC. This sequence encodes CASSQDVAGPYNEQFF.

This chain uses TRBV7-8 with TRBJ1-4, with D perhaps matching TRBD1 (6 bases). Trimming took 5 bases from V and 5 from J, leaving 12 bases between them. The CDR3 runs 14 residues. Germline-derived CDR1 and CDR2 are SGHVS and FQNEAQ. CDR3 nucleotide sequence: TGTGCCAGCAGCCCACGGACAGTCAATGAAAAACTGTTTTTT. Its translation: CASSPRTVNEKLFF.